This T cell receptor (beta chain) stems from a study of cytomegalovirus exposure and HLA in healthy donors. Overall study: Among about 380 genotyped donors, 65% to 90% fell in the Caucasian-associated ancestry cluster.

On this clone: Antigen unknown.

Study-level points and caveats: In a later analysis, TCR beta V- and J-gene trimming showed a link to a missense DCLRE1C variant. Sequence variants that were highly shared formed a cluster that was likely a sequencing artifact.

The CDR3 contains 16 residues. Per germline, CDR1 SEHNR and CDR2 FQNEAQ (reference sequence). V shed 1 base, J shed 6 bases, and the junction held 12 bases outside the gene matches. The PCR contained 60 Vbeta and 13 Jbeta primers. Original processing notes: In a later analysis, some 80 million unique TCR beta chains included roughly 11 million shared by two or more donors. TCRdb's copy holds only in-frame clones and misses some; the assay was immunoSEQ multiplex PCR. For V, J and clone size, that table is used; D and trimming come from the DNA. The table records some 150,000 clones, 79% of them present only once.

This sequence originates from a woman aged 50 to 60 in good health and CMV-seronegative. V gene TRBV7-9 combines with J gene TRBJ2-7; TRBD2 aligns across 7 bases. The sample consisted of PBMCs. The CDR3 protein is CASSLVGGVTGSEQYF. The CDR3 coding sequence is TGTGCCAGCAGCTTAGTTGGGGGGGTGACCGGCAGCGAGCAGTACTTC.